This paragraph covers one T cell receptor beta chain sequence. Trimming removed 1 base from V and 5 bases from J; junction bases left unmatched: 7. Germline assignment: CDR1 GTSNPN and CDR2 SVGIG (reference sequence). This CDR3 is built from 16 residues. The sample is drawn from a study of blood T cell repertoires in COVID-19. Study overall: The United States, Italy and Spain supplied acute and convalescent COVID-19 samples. Sample material is recorded as cDNA or gDNA derived from T cells, B-cell-depleted T cells, or PBMCs.

Method: immunoSEQ multiplex PCR; TCRdb's copy keeps in-frame clones and lacks some. Among around 200,000 clones, roughly 80% were seen once, and the ten largest hold roughly 13%. Source material: peripheral blood. The sequence derives from a man aged 50 to 60 who had recovered from COVID-19. The chain has TRBV30 and TRBJ1-6; 8 nucleotides line up with TRBD1. The CDR3 DNA reads as TGTGCCTGGAGTGGATCCGGGACAGGACATAATTCACCCCTCCACTTT. The encoded protein is CAWSGSGTGHNSPLHF. The full variable domain, completed using reference TRBV30 and TRBJ1-6, is SQTIHQWPATLVQPVGSPLSLECTVEGTSNPNLYWYRQAAGRGLQLLFYSVGIGQISSEVPQNLSASRPQDRQFILSSKKLLLSDSGFYLCAWSGSGTGHNSPLHFGNGTRLTVT.